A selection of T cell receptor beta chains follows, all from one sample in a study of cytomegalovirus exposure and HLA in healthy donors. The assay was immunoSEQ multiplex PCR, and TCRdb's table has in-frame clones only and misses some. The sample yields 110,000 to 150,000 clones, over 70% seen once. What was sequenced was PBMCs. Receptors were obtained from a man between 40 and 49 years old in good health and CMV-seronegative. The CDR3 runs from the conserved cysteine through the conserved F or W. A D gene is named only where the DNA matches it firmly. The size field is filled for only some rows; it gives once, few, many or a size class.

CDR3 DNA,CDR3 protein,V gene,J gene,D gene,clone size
TGCGCCAGCAGTCCCTCGAGAGGGGGGGGAACCGGGGAGCTGTTTTTT,CASSPSRGGGTGELFF,TRBV23-1,TRBJ2-2,.,.
TGTGCCAGCAGCTTAGAAAAGGGGGCAGGGGAGCAGTTCTTC,CASSLEKGAGEQFF,TRBV11-3,TRBJ2-1,TRBD1,.
TGTGCCAGCAGCGCGGGACTAGCGGGGAATACGCAGTATTTT,CASSAGLAGNTQYF,TRBV2,TRBJ2-3,TRBD2,.
TGTGCCAGCAGCTTAACCCCGGACAGGGAAGGCTACGAGCAGTACTTC,CASSLTPDREGYEQYF,TRBV11-2,TRBJ2-7,TRBD1,.
TGTGCCAGCAGCGCTTCCGGGACAGGGACGCAGCCCCAGCATTTT,CASSASGTGTQPQHF,TRBV5-4,TRBJ1-5,TRBD1,few
TGCGCCAGCGATTTTAGGACAGAGAGTAACACCGGGGAGCTGTTTTTT,CASDFRTESNTGELFF,TRBV10-2,TRBJ2-2,.,.
TGTGCCAGCAGCTCCACGGGACTAGTTACAGATACGCAGTATTTT,CASSSTGLVTDTQYF,TRBV7-6,TRBJ2-3,TRBD2,.
TGTGCCAGCAGCCCGGGTTCTGACGGCTACACCTTC,CASSPGSDGYTF,TRBV9,TRBJ1-2,.,few
TGTGCCAGTAGTATAGTAGTGGACACTGAAGCTTTCTTT,CASSIVVDTEAFF,TRBV19,TRBJ1-1,.,.
TGTGCCAGCAGTTACTCGGAGGTAATCGTGTCTTATGGCTACACCTTC,CASSYSEVIVSYGYTF,TRBV6-6,TRBJ1-2,.,.
TGTGCCAGCAGCGACAATGGGCGCGAGAATTCACCCCTCCACTTT,CASSDNGRENSPLHF,TRBV11-2,TRBJ1-6,.,.
TGTGCCAGCAGTTACTCGATAGCGGGGGGGTTCAATGAGCAGTTCTTC,CASSYSIAGGFNEQFF,TRBV6-5,TRBJ2-1,TRBD2,.
TGTGCCAGCCGAGGGAATTTCTACGAGCAGTACTTC,CASRGNFYEQYF,TRBV6-5,TRBJ2-7,.,.
TGTGCCAGCAGCCCTTTCCGACAGGGGGTTCACAATCAGCCCCAGCATTTT,CASSPFRQGVHNQPQHF,TRBV7-8,TRBJ1-5,TRBD1,.
TGTGCCAGTAGTATTAGGGGGCTGGATGGCTACACCTTC,CASSIRGLDGYTF,TRBV19,TRBJ1-2,TRBD1,once
TGTGCCAGCTCAAAGGGTGAGGGACAGGGCAACCAGCCCCAGCATTTT,CASSKGEGQGNQPQHF,TRBV18,TRBJ1-5,TRBD1,.
TGTGCCAGCAGCTTAGTACAGGGGAGCACCGGGGAGCTGTTTTTT,CASSLVQGSTGELFF,TRBV7-6,TRBJ2-2,TRBD1,.
TGTGCCAGCAGTTTGAGGTGGACAGGGATCTACGAGCAGTACTTC,CASSLRWTGIYEQYF,TRBV27,TRBJ2-7,TRBD1,.
TGTGCCAGCAGTTTAAGTAGGAACACTGAAGCTTTCTTT,CASSLSRNTEAFF,TRBV27,TRBJ1-1,.,few
TGTGCCAGCACCCTGGGACATTTGAACACTGAAGCTTTCTTT,CASTLGHLNTEAFF,TRBV6-5,TRBJ1-1,.,.
TGTGCCTGCAACACAGGGACAGATACGCAGTATTTT,CACNTGTDTQYF,TRBV18,TRBJ2-3,.,.
TGTGCCAGTAGTATCCTAGCGGGGGGGCTGGGGTCCGTCGGGGAGCTGTTTTTT,CASSILAGGLGSVGELFF,TRBV19,TRBJ2-2,TRBD2,few
TGTGCCAGTAGTACCGAGAGCTCCTACAATGAGCAGTTCTTC,CASSTESSYNEQFF,TRBV19,TRBJ2-1,.,.
TGCGCCAGCAGCCAGATCACAGGGACGCATGGCTACACCTTC,CASSQITGTHGYTF,TRBV4-1,TRBJ1-2,.,.
TGTGCCAGCAGTAGGGACCGGGGGGAAAAACTGTTTTTT,CASSRDRGEKLFF,TRBV2,TRBJ1-4,.,few
TGTGCCAGCAGCAATGACAGGGCTTCTGGAAACACCATATATTTT,CASSNDRASGNTIYF,TRBV5-6,TRBJ1-3,TRBD1,.
TGTGCCAGCCGACAGGCCGAGCAGTACTTC,CASRQAEQYF,TRBV6-1,TRBJ2-7,.,.
TGTGCCAGCAGCCAGGGGAACTTCAGGGGGAGGAACGAGCAGTACTTC,CASSQGNFRGRNEQYF,TRBV14,TRBJ2-7,.,few
TGTGCCAGCAGGCCAGGGGGCTCTGGGGCCAACGTCCTGACTTTC,CASRPGGSGANVLTF,TRBV6-5,TRBJ2-6,TRBD1,once
TGTGCCAGCAGCGTAAGTATCGGGACAGGGACTGAAGCTTTCTTT,CASSVSIGTGTEAFF,TRBV9,TRBJ1-1,TRBD1,.
TGCGCCAGCAGTGAACAGGAGATTTACACAGATACGCAGTATTTT,CASSEQEIYTDTQYF,TRBV10-1,TRBJ2-3,.,.
TGTGCCAGCGCTAGCCGACCGGGACAGGGATTTCAAGAGACCCAGTACTTC,CASASRPGQGFQETQYF,TRBV2,TRBJ2-5,TRBD1,.
TGTGCCAGCAGACTAAAGGGGGACGGGGGCTACACCTTC,CASRLKGDGGYTF,TRBV7-3,TRBJ1-2,.,.
TGTGCCAGTAGCTATGACAGGGGGGAGAATGAAAAACTGTTTTTT,CASSYDRGENEKLFF,TRBV19,TRBJ1-4,TRBD1,once
TGTGCCAGCAGTCCCGACAGGGGGCGGCAGTTCTTC,CASSPDRGRQFF,TRBV27,TRBJ2-1,TRBD1,medium-sized
TGTGCCAGCAGCTTAGACACGGGGGCCTACAATGAGCAGTTCTTC,CASSLDTGAYNEQFF,TRBV7-7,TRBJ2-1,.,.
TGTGCCAGTAGCCAACAGGGGGATCCCTACAATGAGCAGTTCTTC,CASSQQGDPYNEQFF,TRBV19,TRBJ2-1,TRBD1,.
TGTGCCACCAGCAGAAGCGGGACAGGGAGCTCCTACGAGCAGTACTTC,CATSRSGTGSSYEQYF,TRBV15,TRBJ2-7,TRBD1,.
TGTGCCAGCAGCCTAAGACAGGGGAGCGAAAAACTGTTTTTT,CASSLRQGSEKLFF,TRBV7-9,TRBJ1-4,TRBD1,few
TGTGCCAGCAGAACCCTGGGACAGGGCTATGGCTACACCTTC,CASRTLGQGYGYTF,TRBV28,TRBJ1-2,TRBD1,once
TGTGCCAGCAGCTTCTTGGGCCCCAGAGGGTACGAGCAGTACTTC,CASSFLGPRGYEQYF,TRBV11-3,TRBJ2-7,.,.
TGTGCCAGTAGTCCAAGACAGGGGCCCTACGAGCAGTACTTC,CASSPRQGPYEQYF,TRBV19,TRBJ2-7,TRBD1,.
TGCGCCAGCAGCTTGGGTGACAGGGTGCTCTACGAGCAGTACTTC,CASSLGDRVLYEQYF,TRBV5-1,TRBJ2-7,TRBD1,.
TGTGCCAGCAGCTTTTCACAGGGGAGCAATCAGCCCCAGCATTTT,CASSFSQGSNQPQHF,TRBV7-2,TRBJ1-5,TRBD1,.
TGTGCCACCAGCAGAGACACAGGGCAAGAGACCCAGTACTTC,CATSRDTGQETQYF,TRBV15,TRBJ2-5,.,.